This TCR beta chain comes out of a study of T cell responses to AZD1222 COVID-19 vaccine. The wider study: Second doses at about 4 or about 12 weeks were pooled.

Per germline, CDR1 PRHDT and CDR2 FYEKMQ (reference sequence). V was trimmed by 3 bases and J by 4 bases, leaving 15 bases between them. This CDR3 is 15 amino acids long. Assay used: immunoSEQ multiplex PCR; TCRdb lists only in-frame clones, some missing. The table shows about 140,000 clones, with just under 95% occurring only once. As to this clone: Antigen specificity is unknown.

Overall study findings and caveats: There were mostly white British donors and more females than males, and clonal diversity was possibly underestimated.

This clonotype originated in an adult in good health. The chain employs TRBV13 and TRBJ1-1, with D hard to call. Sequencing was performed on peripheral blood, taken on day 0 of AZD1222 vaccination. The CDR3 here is CASSLWTSVSTEAFF. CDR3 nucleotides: TGTGCCAGCAGCTTGTGGACGTCCGTCAGCACTGAAGCTTTCTTT.